This is a list of T cell receptor beta chains from one sample in a study of shared clonotypes between healthy human individuals. Clones were sequenced by immunoSEQ multiplex PCR, and TCRdb holds only the in-frame ones, with some missing. In the table there are some 2.1 million clones, just over 90% of which are singletons. Sample: naive CD8+ T cells from PBMCs. All receptors come from a man aged 18-30 years in good health. Some clones in this sample may be carry-over from other donors' samples. Each CDR3 is given with its conserved first and last residue. D genes are given only for firm matches. Rows may omit the clone size; those that give it use once, few, many or a size class.

abundance: NA
j_gene: TRBJ2-7
v_gene: TRBV11-2
d_gene: NA
CDR3aa: CASSLGAGSAYEQYF
CDR3nt: TGTGCCAGCAGCTTAGGCGCAGGGAGTGCCTACGAGCAGTACTTC

abundance: NA
j_gene: TRBJ1-2
v_gene: TRBV30
d_gene: NA
CDR3aa: CAWSGPGGPHPYGYTF
CDR3nt: TGTGCCTGGAGCGGTCCCGGGGGACCTCACCCCTATGGCTACACCTTC

abundance: NA
j_gene: TRBJ1-5
v_gene: TRBV9
d_gene: TRBD1
CDR3aa: CASSGGDSNNQPQHF
CDR3nt: TGTGCCAGCAGCGGGGGGGACAGTAACAATCAGCCCCAGCATTTT

abundance: once
j_gene: TRBJ2-5
v_gene: TRBV2
d_gene: NA
CDR3aa: CASSEAVDPETQYF
CDR3nt: TGTGCCAGCAGTGAAGCTGTGGACCCGGAGACCCAGTACTTC

abundance: NA
j_gene: TRBJ1-2
v_gene: TRBV5-1
d_gene: NA
CDR3aa: CASSLAEGDLRNEGYTF
CDR3nt: TGCGCCAGCAGCCTGGCTGAGGGGGACCTACGGAATGAGGGCTACACCTTC

abundance: NA
j_gene: TRBJ1-1
v_gene: TRBV5-1
d_gene: NA
CDR3aa: CASSLAGFVAGKNTEAFF
CDR3nt: TGCGCCAGCAGCTTGGCCGGATTCGTAGCAGGAAAGAACACTGAAGCTTTCTTT

abundance: NA
j_gene: TRBJ1-2
v_gene: TRBV12-5
d_gene: NA
CDR3aa: CASGSGRNAYGYTF
CDR3nt: TGTGCTAGTGGTTCAGGGAGGAACGCCTATGGCTACACCTTC

abundance: NA
j_gene: TRBJ2-7
v_gene: TRBV4-1
d_gene: NA
CDR3aa: CASSRVGADEQYF
CDR3nt: TGCGCCAGCAGCCGGGTGGGGGCGGACGAGCAGTACTTC

abundance: NA
j_gene: TRBJ2-7
v_gene: TRBV29-1
d_gene: NA
CDR3aa: CSVGRDRSSYEQYF
CDR3nt: TGCAGCGTTGGTCGCGACAGGAGCTCCTACGAGCAGTACTTC

abundance: NA
j_gene: TRBJ2-7
v_gene: TRBV5-1
d_gene: NA
CDR3aa: CASSPTRGTAYEQYF
CDR3nt: TGCGCCAGCAGCCCTACCCGTGGGACCGCTTACGAGCAGTACTTC

abundance: NA
j_gene: TRBJ2-7
v_gene: TRBV5-1
d_gene: TRBD1
CDR3aa: CASSLFGQGDYEQYF
CDR3nt: TGCGCCAGCAGCTTGTTTGGACAGGGGGACTACGAGCAGTACTTC

abundance: NA
j_gene: TRBJ2-3
v_gene: TRBV2
d_gene: TRBD2
CDR3aa: CASREPAGDSTDTQYF
CDR3nt: TGTGCCAGCAGGGAACCGGCGGGGGATAGCACAGATACGCAGTATTTT

abundance: NA
j_gene: TRBJ2-1
v_gene: TRBV28
d_gene: NA
CDR3aa: CASSFLRDTMYNEQFF
CDR3nt: TGTGCCAGCAGTTTCCTCCGGGACACAATGTACAATGAGCAGTTCTTC

abundance: NA
j_gene: TRBJ1-1
v_gene: TRBV6-1
d_gene: NA
CDR3aa: CASSGGTSTEAFF
CDR3nt: TGTGCCAGCAGTGGAGGGACAAGCACTGAAGCTTTCTTT

abundance: NA
j_gene: TRBJ2-5
v_gene: TRBV10-1
d_gene: NA
CDR3aa: CASSESTGVGETQYF
CDR3nt: TGCGCCAGCAGTGAGTCTACGGGAGTTGGGGAGACCCAGTACTTC

abundance: NA
j_gene: TRBJ2-7
v_gene: TRBV5-1
d_gene: TRBD2
CDR3aa: CASSYQTSGDYEQYF
CDR3nt: TGCGCCAGCAGCTACCAGACTAGCGGTGACTACGAGCAGTACTTC

abundance: NA
j_gene: TRBJ2-1
v_gene: TRBV7-9
d_gene: TRBD1
CDR3aa: CASSLAQGSHNEQFF
CDR3nt: TGTGCCAGCAGCTTAGCACAGGGGTCCCACAATGAGCAGTTCTTC

abundance: NA
j_gene: TRBJ2-7
v_gene: TRBV10-2
d_gene: NA
CDR3aa: CASTSTGSGSYEQYF
CDR3nt: TGCGCCAGCACCTCGACAGGTTCGGGATCCTACGAGCAGTACTTC

abundance: NA
j_gene: TRBJ1-3
v_gene: TRBV5-5
d_gene: NA
CDR3aa: CASSPTRGSSGNTIYF
CDR3nt: TGTGCCAGCAGTCCTACTCGGGGTAGCTCTGGAAACACCATATATTTT

abundance: NA
j_gene: TRBJ2-5
v_gene: TRBV7-6
d_gene: NA
CDR3aa: CASGPDRAETQYF
CDR3nt: TGTGCCAGTGGACCCGACAGAGCAGAGACCCAGTACTTC

abundance: NA
j_gene: TRBJ2-7
v_gene: TRBV9
d_gene: NA
CDR3aa: CASGEGDSYEQYF
CDR3nt: TGTGCCAGCGGGGAGGGGGACTCCTACGAGCAGTACTTC

abundance: NA
j_gene: TRBJ2-6
v_gene: TRBV18
d_gene: TRBD2
CDR3aa: CASSPREGSGANVLTF
CDR3nt: TGTGCCAGCTCACCACGGGAGGGTTCTGGGGCCAACGTCCTGACTTTC

abundance: NA
j_gene: TRBJ2-7
v_gene: TRBV10-3
d_gene: NA
CDR3aa: CAISVKLQGTTYEQYF
CDR3nt: TGTGCCATCAGTGTAAAATTACAGGGGACTACCTACGAGCAGTACTTC

abundance: NA
j_gene: TRBJ1-1
v_gene: TRBV19
d_gene: NA
CDR3aa: CASSIQGSGTEAFF
CDR3nt: TGTGCCAGTAGTATACAAGGGTCCGGGACTGAAGCTTTCTTT

abundance: NA
j_gene: TRBJ2-5
v_gene: TRBV25-1
d_gene: NA
CDR3aa: CASSDFFLRGQETQYF
CDR3nt: TGTGCCAGCAGTGACTTTTTTTTAAGGGGTCAAGAGACCCAGTACTTC

abundance: NA
j_gene: TRBJ1-3
v_gene: TRBV4-1
d_gene: TRBD1
CDR3aa: CASSQDPGTVTGNTIYF
CDR3nt: TGCGCCAGCAGCCAAGATCCGGGGACAGTGACTGGAAACACCATATATTTT

abundance: NA
j_gene: TRBJ1-1
v_gene: TRBV27
d_gene: NA
CDR3aa: CASRQGFMNTEAFF
CDR3nt: TGTGCCAGCAGACAGGGATTCATGAACACTGAAGCTTTCTTT

abundance: NA
j_gene: TRBJ2-7
v_gene: TRBV28
d_gene: NA
CDR3aa: CASSPGGNPSYEQYF
CDR3nt: TGTGCCAGCAGTCCCGGCGGGAATCCCTCCTACGAGCAGTACTTC

abundance: NA
j_gene: TRBJ1-5
v_gene: TRBV9
d_gene: NA
CDR3aa: CASSASGQRNQPQHF
CDR3nt: TGTGCCAGCAGCGCATCTGGACAGAGAAATCAGCCCCAGCATTTT